A single sample gave rise to the 15 T cell receptor beta chains below, sequenced in a study of T cells after posttransplantation cyclophosphamide. Method: immunoSEQ multiplex PCR; TCRdb's copy keeps in-frame clones and lacks some. The sample has around 23,000 clones, about 76% seen once; the top ten hold about 0.71%. Source material: memory CD4+ T cells sorted from PBMCs. Receptors originate from a woman in her sixties or seventies in good health, CMV-negative, and a related stem cell transplant donor.

The chain combines TRBV19 with TRBJ2-3; 7 bases are shared with TRBD2. The germline V gene has CDR1 LNHDA and CDR2 SQIVND (reference sequence). V was pared by 6 bases and J by 2 bases, with 2 bases of the junction left unmatched. The CDR3 consists of 13 residues. CDR3 region: CASSGGITDTQYF. The CDR3 bases are TGTGCCAGTAGCGGGGGGATCACAGATACGCAGTATTTT.

The rearrangement joins TRBV19 to TRBJ1-2; 8 bases line up with TRBD1. CDR1 is LNHDA, CDR2 SQIVND, per germline (reference sequence). CDR3 length: 15 amino acids. J gave up 3 bases and V 10 bases, and 13 bases lay outside the gene matches. CDR3 residues: CATSRQGSFDYGYTF. CDR3 bases: TGTGCCACCTCGAGACAGGGGAGTTTTGACTATGGCTACACCTTC.

This chain uses TRBV7-8 with TRBJ2-7; 9 bases map to TRBD2. The germline CDR1 and CDR2 sequences are SGHVS and FQNEAQ. The CDR3 totals 16 residues. V trimming: 1 base; J trimming: 2 bases; junction bases outside the gene matches: 6. CDR3 sequence reads: CASSLGLAGSTYEQYF. In DNA, the CDR3 is TGTGCCAGCAGCTTAGGGCTAGCGGGGTCCACCTACGAGCAGTACTTC.

The rearrangement joins TRBV4-2 to TRBJ2-3, with TRBD2 identical over 8 bases. This CDR3 spans 15 amino acids. From germline, CDR1 is LGHNA and CDR2 YNFKEQ. Trimming took 1 base from V and 3 from J; bases not matched to a gene: 3. This CDR3 reads CASSQAAGVTDTQYF. The CDR3, as DNA: TGTGCCAGCAGCCAAGCAGCGGGAGTGACAGATACGCAGTATTTT.

The chain recombines TRBV19 with TRBJ1-4; D unresolved. Trimming removed 7 bases from V and 6 bases from J, with 18 bases in between. Germline V gene sequence: CDR1 LNHDA, CDR2 SQIVND (reference sequence). This CDR3 spans 15 amino acids. CDR3 region: CASKIVAHRDEKLFF. The DNA for the CDR3 is TGTGCCAGTAAGATAGTGGCCCACCGGGATGAAAAACTGTTTTTT.

V and J are TRBV29-1 and TRBJ1-3, with a tentative D call TRBD1 (5 bases). The CDR3 totals 14 residues. The ends were cut back, 7 bases at V and 3 bases at J, with 16 bases in the middle. Germline loops: CDR1 SQVTM, CDR2 ANQGSEA. The CDR3: CSAGEGVSGNTIYF. DNA for the CDR3: TGCAGCGCGGGGGAGGGAGTGAGTGGAAACACCATATATTTT.

V gene TRBV7-2 combines with J gene TRBJ2-3; 13 bases match TRBD2. J was trimmed by 2 bases and V by 5 bases; bases with no gene match: 4. The CDR3 is 16 residues long. From germline, CDR1 is SGHTA and CDR2 FQGNSA. CDR3 amino acids: CASSATSGGATDTQYF. The CDR3 DNA is TGTGCCAGCAGCGCAACTAGCGGGGGGGCCACAGATACGCAGTATTTT.

V and J are TRBV7-9 and TRBJ2-1; D is possibly TRBD2 (6 bases). Germline V gives CDR1 SEHNR, CDR2 FQNEAQ (reference sequence). The CDR3 totals 15 residues. V lost 0 bases, J lost 9 bases, and 15 bases lay in between. CDR3 DNA: TGTGCCAGCAGCTTAGCGGGGACTCTGGGCGGTGAGCAGTTCTTC. The encoded protein is CASSLAGTLGGEQFF.

In the case of this clone: The sample holds other DNA sequences that translate to the same CDR3. The gene calls are TRBV19 and TRBJ2-2, with a possible D match to TRBD1 (6 bases). The CDR3 sequence is 14 residues long. The V gene lost 1 base and the J gene lost 3 bases, with 6 bases spanning the gap. Per germline, CDR1 LNHDA and CDR2 SQIVND (reference sequence). The CDR3 nucleotides read TGTGCCAGTAGTATAGGGACAGACACCGGGGAGCTGTTTTTT. The encoded protein is CASSIGTDTGELFF.

The chain recombines TRBV2 with TRBJ2-7; the match to TRBD2 covers 9 bases. Germline assignment: CDR1 SNHLY and CDR2 FYNNEI. After removal of 6 bases from V and 3 bases from J, the junction contained 6 bases not matched to a gene. CDR3 length: 14 amino acids. The CDR3 DNA is TGTGCCAGCAGCCCGGGACTAGCAGTCTACGAGCAGTACTTC. Translation: CASSPGLAVYEQYF.

This chain connects TRBV29-1 to TRBJ1-2, with 9 bases lining up with TRBD1. CDR1 SQVTM and CDR2 ANQGSEA come from the germline V gene. This CDR3 is built from 14 residues. Losses at the gene ends were 4 bases for V and 5 bases for J; bases not matched to a gene: 8. The CDR3 loop reads CSVAQEGTGYGYTF. CDR3 coding DNA: TGCAGCGTTGCCCAGGAAGGGACAGGGTATGGCTACACCTTC.

This clone came up a few times. V usage is TRBV2 and J usage is TRBJ2-1; TRBD2 aligns across 10 bases. The CDR3 loop spans 15 amino acids. Trimming at V came to 6 bases and at J to 5 bases, leaving 7 bases not matched to a gene. Germline assignment: CDR1 SNHLY and CDR2 FYNNEI. CDR3 sequence: CASRPRTSGNNEQFF. CDR3 in DNA: TGTGCCAGCAGACCCAGGACTAGCGGTAACAATGAGCAGTTCTTC.

This chain connects TRBV2 to TRBJ2-5, with D perhaps TRBD2 (6 bases). Trimming cost V 6 bases and J 5 bases, with 7 bases left between them. This CDR3 region has 11 residues. Germline assignment: CDR1 SNHLY and CDR2 FYNNEI. The CDR3 DNA reads TGTGCCAGCAGGGCGGGGGAGACCCAGTACTTC. This encodes CASRAGETQYF.

The chain couples TRBV2 to TRBJ1-1; TRBD1 is a possible D gene (6 bases). CDR3 length: 15 amino acids. The V and J ends lost 7 bases and 0 bases respectively, with 15 bases between them. CDR1 and CDR2 from the germline V gene are SNHLY and FYNNEI. CDR3 nucleotides: TGTGCCAGCAAGAATACAGGGACCATGAACACTGAAGCTTTCTTT. Its translation is CASKNTGTMNTEAFF.

This clone was seen more than once but under ten times. The chain employs TRBV9 and TRBJ1-1; 8 bases match TRBD1. The germline CDR1 and CDR2 sequences are SGDLS and YYNGEE. The junction had 8 bases not matched to a gene; V was cut back by 0 bases and J by 7 bases. There are 15 residues in the CDR3. The CDR3 DNA reads TGTGCCAGCAGCGTAGGGGGGACAGGAAAAAATGAAGCTTTCTTT. Translated, it gives CASSVGGTGKNEAFF.